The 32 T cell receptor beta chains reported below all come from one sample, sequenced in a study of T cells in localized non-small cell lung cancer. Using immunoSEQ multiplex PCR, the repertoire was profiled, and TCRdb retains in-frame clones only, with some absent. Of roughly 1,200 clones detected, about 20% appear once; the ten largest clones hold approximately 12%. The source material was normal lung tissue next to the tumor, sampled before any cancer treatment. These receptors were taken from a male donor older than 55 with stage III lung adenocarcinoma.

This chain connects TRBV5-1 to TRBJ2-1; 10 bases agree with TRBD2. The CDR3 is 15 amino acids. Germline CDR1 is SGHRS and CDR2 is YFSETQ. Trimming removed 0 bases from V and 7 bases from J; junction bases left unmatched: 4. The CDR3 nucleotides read TGCGCCAGCAGCTTGGAAGCGGGGGGGCTTAATGAGCAGTTCTTC. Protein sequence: CASSLEAGGLNEQFF.

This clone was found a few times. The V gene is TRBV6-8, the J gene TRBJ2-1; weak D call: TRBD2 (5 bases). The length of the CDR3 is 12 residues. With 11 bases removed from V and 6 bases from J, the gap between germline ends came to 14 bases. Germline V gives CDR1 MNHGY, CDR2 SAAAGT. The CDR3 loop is CASDLRPNEQFF. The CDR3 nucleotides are TGTGCCTCGGACTTAAGGCCCAATGAGCAGTTCTTC.

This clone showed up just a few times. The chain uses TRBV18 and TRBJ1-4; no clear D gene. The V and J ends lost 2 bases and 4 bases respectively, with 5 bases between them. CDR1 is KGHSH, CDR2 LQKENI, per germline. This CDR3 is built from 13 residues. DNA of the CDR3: TGTGCCAGCTCACCAGGGGTTAATGAAAAACTGTTTTTT. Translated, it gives CASSPGVNEKLFF.

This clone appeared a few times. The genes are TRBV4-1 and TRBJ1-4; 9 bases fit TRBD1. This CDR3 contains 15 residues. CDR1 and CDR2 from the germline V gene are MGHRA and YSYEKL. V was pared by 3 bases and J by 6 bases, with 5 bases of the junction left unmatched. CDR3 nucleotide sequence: TGCGCCAGCAGCCAGGAAGGGACAGGGTATGAAAAACTGTTTTTT. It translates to CASSQEGTGYEKLFF.

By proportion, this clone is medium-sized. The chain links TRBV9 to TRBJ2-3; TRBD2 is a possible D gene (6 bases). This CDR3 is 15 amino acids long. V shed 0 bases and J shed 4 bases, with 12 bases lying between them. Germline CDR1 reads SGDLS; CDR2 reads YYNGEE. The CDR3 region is CASSVAGLQADTQYF. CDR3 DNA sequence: TGTGCCAGCAGCGTAGCGGGACTTCAGGCAGATACGCAGTATTTT. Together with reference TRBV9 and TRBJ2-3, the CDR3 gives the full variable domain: DSGVTQTPKHLITATGQRVTLRCSPRSGDLSVYWYQQSLDQGLQFLIQYYNGEERAKGNILERFSAQQFPDLHSELNLSSLELGDSALYFCASSVAGLQADTQYFGPGTRLTVL.

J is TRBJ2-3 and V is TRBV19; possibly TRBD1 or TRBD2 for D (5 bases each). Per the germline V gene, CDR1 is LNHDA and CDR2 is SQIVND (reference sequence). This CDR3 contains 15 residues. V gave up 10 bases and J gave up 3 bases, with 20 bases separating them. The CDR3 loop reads CATPLRDGYTDTQYF. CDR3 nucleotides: TGTGCCACTCCACTTAGGGACGGGTATACAGATACGCAGTATTTT.

Here the CDR3 DNA reads TGTGCCAGCAGTTTGTCGGGGGCAGGTCAGCCCCAGCATTTT. Amino acids: CASSLSGAGQPQHF. The chain is built from TRBV28 and TRBJ1-5, with D perhaps matching TRBD1 (6 bases). V lost 3 bases and J lost 6, with 12 bases in between. Germline loops: CDR1 MDHEN, CDR2 SYDVKM. The CDR3 extends over 14 amino acids.

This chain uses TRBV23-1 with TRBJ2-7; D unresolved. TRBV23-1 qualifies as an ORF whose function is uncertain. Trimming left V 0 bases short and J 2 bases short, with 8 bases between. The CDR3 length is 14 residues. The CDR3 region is CASSQSGGPYEQYF. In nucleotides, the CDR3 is TGCGCCAGCAGTCAATCTGGCGGCCCCTACGAGCAGTACTTC.

CDR3 residues: CASSPPGTNYGYTF. For the CDR3, the DNA is TGTGCCAGCAGTCCCCCCGGGACTAACTATGGCTACACCTTC. This chain links TRBV28 with TRBJ1-2; the D is unclear. V dropped 5 bases and J dropped 0 bases, with 10 bases sitting between them. CDR1 and CDR2 (germline): MDHEN, SYDVKM. The CDR3 is 14 amino acids.

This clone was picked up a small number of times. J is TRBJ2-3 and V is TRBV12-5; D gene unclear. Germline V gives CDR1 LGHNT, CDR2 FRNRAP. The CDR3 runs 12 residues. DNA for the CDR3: TGTGCCACCGCCCCGGCCTTATATACGCAGTATTTT. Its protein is CATAPALYTQYF.

CDR3 region: CASSRGLSYEQYF. Written as DNA, the CDR3 is TGCGCCAGCAGCAGGGGACTCTCCTACGAGCAGTACTTC. The chain employs TRBV10-2 and TRBJ2-7; D may be TRBD1 or TRBD2 (6 bases each). V was clipped by 6 bases and J by 0 bases, with 9 bases between them. Germline V lookup: CDR1 WSHSY, CDR2 SAAADI. The CDR3 extends over 13 amino acids.

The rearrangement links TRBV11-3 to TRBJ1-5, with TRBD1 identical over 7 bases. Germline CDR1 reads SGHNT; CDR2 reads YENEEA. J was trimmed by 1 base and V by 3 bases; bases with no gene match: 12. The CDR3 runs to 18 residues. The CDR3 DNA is TGTGCCAGCAGCTTTCCCAACTCCGACAGGGTCAGCAATCAGCCCCAGCATTTT. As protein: CASSFPNSDRVSNQPQHF.

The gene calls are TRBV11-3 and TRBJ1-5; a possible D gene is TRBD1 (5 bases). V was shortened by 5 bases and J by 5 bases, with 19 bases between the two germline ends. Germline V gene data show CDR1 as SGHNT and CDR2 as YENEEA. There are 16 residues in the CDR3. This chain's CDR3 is CASSLYNPLGDQPQHF. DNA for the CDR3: TGTGCCAGCAGCCTATATAACCCCCTGGGGGATCAGCCCCAGCATTTT.

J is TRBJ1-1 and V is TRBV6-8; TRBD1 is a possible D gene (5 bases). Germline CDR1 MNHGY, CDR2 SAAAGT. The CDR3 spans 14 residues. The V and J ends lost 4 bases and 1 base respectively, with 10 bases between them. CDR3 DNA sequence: TGTGCCAGCAGTTTGGGACGGTGGAACACTGAAGCTTTCTTT. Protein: CASSLGRWNTEAFF.

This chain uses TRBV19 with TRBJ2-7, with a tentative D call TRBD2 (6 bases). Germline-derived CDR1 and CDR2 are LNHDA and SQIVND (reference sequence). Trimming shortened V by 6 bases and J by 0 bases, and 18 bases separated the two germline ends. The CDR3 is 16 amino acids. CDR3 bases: TGTGCCAGTAGCGACAAGTCGGGGGTGCCCTCCTACGAGCAGTACTTC. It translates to CASSDKSGVPSYEQYF.

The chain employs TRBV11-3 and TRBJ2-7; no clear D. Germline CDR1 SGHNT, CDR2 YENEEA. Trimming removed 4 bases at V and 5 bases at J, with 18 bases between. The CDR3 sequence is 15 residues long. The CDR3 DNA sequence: TGTGCCAGCAGCTGGGAAGAGTCGGTCCCCCACGAGCAGTACTTC. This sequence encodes CASSWEESVPHEQYF.

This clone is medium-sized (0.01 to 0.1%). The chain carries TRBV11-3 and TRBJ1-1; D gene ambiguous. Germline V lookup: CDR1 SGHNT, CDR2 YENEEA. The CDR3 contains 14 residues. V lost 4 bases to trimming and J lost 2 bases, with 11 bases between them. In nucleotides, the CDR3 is TGTGCCAGCAGCTACCGACTGACCAACACTGAAGCTTTCTTT. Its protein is CASSYRLTNTEAFF.

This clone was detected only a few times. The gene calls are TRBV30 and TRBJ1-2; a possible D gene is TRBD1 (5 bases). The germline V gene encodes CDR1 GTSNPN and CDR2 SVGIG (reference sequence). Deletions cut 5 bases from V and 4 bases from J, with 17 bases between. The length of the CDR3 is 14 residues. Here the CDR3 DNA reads TGTGCCTGGGAAGACAGAGCCAGTGGCTATGGCTACACCTTC. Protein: CAWEDRASGYGYTF.

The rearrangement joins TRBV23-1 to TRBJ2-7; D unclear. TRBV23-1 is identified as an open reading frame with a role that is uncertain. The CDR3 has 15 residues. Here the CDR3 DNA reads TGCGCGACCCCGGTCGGGTCGCCCCTTTCCTACGAGCAGTACTTC. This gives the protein CATPVGSPLSYEQYF.

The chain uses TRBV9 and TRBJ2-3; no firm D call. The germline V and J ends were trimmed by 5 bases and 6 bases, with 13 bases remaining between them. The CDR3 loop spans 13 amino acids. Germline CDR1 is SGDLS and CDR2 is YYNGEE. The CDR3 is CASSRMGDDTQYF. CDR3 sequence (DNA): TGTGCCAGCAGTCGCATGGGTGATGATACGCAGTATTTT.

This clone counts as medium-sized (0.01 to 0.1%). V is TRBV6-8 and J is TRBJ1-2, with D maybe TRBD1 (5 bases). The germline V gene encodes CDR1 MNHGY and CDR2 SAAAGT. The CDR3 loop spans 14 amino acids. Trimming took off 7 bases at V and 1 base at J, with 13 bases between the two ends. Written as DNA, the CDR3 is TGTGCCAGCAAAACAGGACAAAGTAACTATGGCTACACCTTC. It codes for CASKTGQSNYGYTF.

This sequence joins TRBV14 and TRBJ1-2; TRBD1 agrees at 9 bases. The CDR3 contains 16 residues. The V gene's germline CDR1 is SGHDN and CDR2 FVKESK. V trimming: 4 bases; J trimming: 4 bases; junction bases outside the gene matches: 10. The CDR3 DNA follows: TGTGCCAGCAGCCCCCCCGGCGGGACAGGGACCTATGGCTACACCTTC. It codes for CASSPPGGTGTYGYTF.

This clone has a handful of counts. CDR3 bases: TGTGCCATCAGGGGTAGCGGGGTGGACAATGAGCAGTTCTTC. Its translation is CAIRGSGVDNEQFF. The rearrangement uses TRBV6-8 and TRBJ2-1, with 8 bases lining up with TRBD2. The CDR3 has 14 residues. V shed 10 bases, J shed 5 bases, and the junction held 10 bases outside the gene matches. The V gene's germline CDR1 is MNHGY and CDR2 SAAAGT.

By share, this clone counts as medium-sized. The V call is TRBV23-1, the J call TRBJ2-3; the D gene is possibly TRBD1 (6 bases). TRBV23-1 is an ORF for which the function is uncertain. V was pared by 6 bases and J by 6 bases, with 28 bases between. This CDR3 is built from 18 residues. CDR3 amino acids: CASSQDLSGGLLRDTQYF. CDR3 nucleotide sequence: TGCGCCAGCAGCCAAGATTTGAGTGGGGGCCTACTTCGGGATACGCAGTATTTT.

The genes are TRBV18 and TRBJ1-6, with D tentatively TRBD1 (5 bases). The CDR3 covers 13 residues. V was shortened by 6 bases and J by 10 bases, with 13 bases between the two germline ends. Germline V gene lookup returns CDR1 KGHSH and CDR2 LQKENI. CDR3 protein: CASSDAGTSPLHF. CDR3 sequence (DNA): TGTGCCAGCTCGGATGCGGGGACCTCACCCCTCCACTTT.

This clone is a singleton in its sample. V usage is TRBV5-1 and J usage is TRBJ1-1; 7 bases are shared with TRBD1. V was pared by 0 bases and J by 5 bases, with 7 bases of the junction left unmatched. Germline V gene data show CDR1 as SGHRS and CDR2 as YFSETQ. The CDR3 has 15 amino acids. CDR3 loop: CASSLAWQGGTEAFF. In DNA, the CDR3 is TGCGCCAGCAGCTTGGCCTGGCAGGGGGGTACTGAAGCTTTCTTT. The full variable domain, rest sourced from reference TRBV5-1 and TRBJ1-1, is KAGVTQTPRYLIKTRGQQVTLSCSPISGHRSVSWYQQTPGQGLQFLFEYFSETQRNKGNFPGRFSGRQFSNSRSEMNVSTLELGDSALYLCASSLAWQGGTEAFFGQGTRLTVV.

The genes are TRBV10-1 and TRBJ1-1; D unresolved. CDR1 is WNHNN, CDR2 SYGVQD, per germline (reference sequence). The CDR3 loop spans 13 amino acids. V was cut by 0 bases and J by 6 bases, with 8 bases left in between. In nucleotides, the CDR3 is TGCGCCAGCAGTGAGTCCTCGATCTCTGAAGCTTTCTTT. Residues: CASSESSISEAFF.

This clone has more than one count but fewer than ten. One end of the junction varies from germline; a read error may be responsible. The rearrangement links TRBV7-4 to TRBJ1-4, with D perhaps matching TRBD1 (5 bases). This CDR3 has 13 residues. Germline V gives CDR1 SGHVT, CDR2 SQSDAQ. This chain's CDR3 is CASSLGEREKLFF. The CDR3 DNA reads TGTGCTAGCAGCTTAGGGGAACGGGAAAAACTGTTTTTT.

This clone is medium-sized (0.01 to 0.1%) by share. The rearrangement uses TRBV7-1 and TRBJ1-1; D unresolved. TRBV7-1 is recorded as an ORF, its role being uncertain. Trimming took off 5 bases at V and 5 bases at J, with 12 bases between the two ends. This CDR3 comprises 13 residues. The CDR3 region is CASSREAETEAFF. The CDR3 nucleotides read TGTGCCAGCAGCCGAGAGGCGGAGACTGAAGCTTTCTTT.

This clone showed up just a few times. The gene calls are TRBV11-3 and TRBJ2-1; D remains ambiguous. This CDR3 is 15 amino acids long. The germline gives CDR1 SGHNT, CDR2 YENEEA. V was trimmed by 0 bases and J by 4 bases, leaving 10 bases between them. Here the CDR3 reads CASSLELGLYNEQFF. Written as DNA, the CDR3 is TGTGCCAGCAGCTTAGAGCTAGGGTTGTACAATGAGCAGTTCTTC. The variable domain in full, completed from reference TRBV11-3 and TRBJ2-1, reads EAGVVQSPRYKIIEKKQPVAFWCNPISGHNTLYWYLQNLGQGPELLIRYENEEAVDDSQLPKDRFSAERLKGVDSTLKIQPAELGDSAVYLCASSLELGLYNEQFFGPGTRLTVL.

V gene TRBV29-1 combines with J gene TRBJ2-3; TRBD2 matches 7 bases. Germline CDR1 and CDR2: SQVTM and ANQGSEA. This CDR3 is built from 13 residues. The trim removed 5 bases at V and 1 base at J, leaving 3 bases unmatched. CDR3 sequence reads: CSVTRGGTDTQYF. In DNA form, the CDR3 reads TGCAGCGTTACCCGGGGGGGCACAGATACGCAGTATTTT.

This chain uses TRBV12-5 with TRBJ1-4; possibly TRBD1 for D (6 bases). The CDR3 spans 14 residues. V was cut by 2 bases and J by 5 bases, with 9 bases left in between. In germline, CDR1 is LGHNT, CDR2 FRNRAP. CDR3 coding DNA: TGTGCTAGTGGTTTGCGGGGGCTGAATGAAAAACTGTTTTTT. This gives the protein CASGLRGLNEKLFF. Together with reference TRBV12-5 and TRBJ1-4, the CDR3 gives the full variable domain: DARVTQTPRHKVTEMGQEVTMRCQPILGHNTVFWYRQTMMQGLELLAYFRNRAPLDDSGMPKDRFSAEMPDATLATLKIQPSEPRDSAVYFCASGLRGLNEKLFFGSGTQLSVL.